This TCR beta chain was captured in a study of cytomegalovirus exposure and HLA in healthy donors. Vbeta (60) and Jbeta (13) primers were used in the PCR. Some clones are missing from TCRdb's copy, which holds only in-frame ones; the method was immunoSEQ multiplex PCR. The table includes about 120,000 clones, approximately 70% detected once. Study results and limitations: Later work found that TCR association rates differed between HLA loci; DRB1 had the most and HLA-C the fewest. Apart from CMV serostatus, no immune exposure information was available. Most TCRs appeared rarely, but some public TCRs recurred in many donors. In an earlier analysis, in some 540 donors, most V segments appeared productive either ~87% or ~30% of the time.

As to this clone: Its antigen is undetermined.

This CDR3 contains 15 residues. The germline V gene has CDR1 SGHVS and CDR2 FNYEAQ. With 1 base removed from V and 1 base from J, the gap between germline ends came to 8 bases. Sequencing used PBMCs. V is TRBV7-6 and J is TRBJ2-1; TRBD2 is a possible D gene (6 bases). The receptor's source is a woman in her thirties or forties in good health and CMV-seropositive. CDR3 sequence reads: CASSLGLGSYNEQFF. CDR3 nucleotides: TGTGCCAGCAGCTTAGGACTAGGATCCTACAATGAGCAGTTCTTC.